This T cell receptor (beta chain) appears in the sequencing data of a study of vaccination effects on CD4 cells after COVID-19. Points on this clone: Its antigen remains unidentified.

J was trimmed by 6 bases and V by 5 bases; bases with no gene match: 5. CDR3 size: 14 residues. Germline V CDR1 and CDR2: MNHEY, SVGAGI. Between days 9 and 11 of culture, CD4+ T cells were separated out. Their SARS-CoV-2 infection, verified by PCR, occurred between March and December 2020. A half-medium replacement with IL-2 medium was carried out on days 3 and 7. Produced via immunoSEQ multiplex PCR; TCRdb's table is partial and in-frame only. The sample consists of around 50,000 clones, about three quarters of them appearing once. Source: CD4+ T cells from PBMCs cultured without peptide, taken before COVID-19 vaccination. The receptor was derived from a human donor who had a prior SARS-CoV-2 infection. J is TRBJ2-7 and V is TRBV6-5; 12 nucleotides line up with TRBD1. The chain's CDR3 is CASSRSGQGAEQYF. For the CDR3, the DNA is TGTGCCAGCAGTCGCTCGGGACAGGGGGCCGAGCAGTACTTC.